This T cell receptor (beta chain) was obtained from a study of T cell responses to AZD1222 COVID-19 vaccine (dated by TCRdb to the early 2020s). Regarding the study in general: AZD1222 recipients given second doses at about 4 weeks or at about 12 weeks were pooled, since spike-specific TCR depth and breadth were not found to differ between the two schedules. A total of approximately 240 trial participants underwent TCR sequencing, of whom nearly 210 had received two doses of AZD1222 and roughly 26 had received two doses of the MenACWY control vaccine. Trial participants were enrolled by age into subgroups of 18-55, 56-69 and 70-plus years, and around 150, 28 and 57 TCR-sequenced participants, respectively, were included in these subgroups.

The CDR3 regions of human TCRbeta chains were analyzed by immunosequencing. The study's processing was this. TCRs in the repertoires were matched against a reference library of SARS-CoV-2-specific TCRs that had been generated with the MIRA antigen-specificity platform. Breadth meant the fraction of unique TCRs that were SARS-CoV-2-associated, whereas depth meant the fraction of total T cells that were SARS-CoV-2-associated. Using the MIRA data, each spike-specific TCR was mapped to the spike region that the TCR reacts to and placed in a CD4 or CD8 class. Log10-transformed breadth and depth values were compared by one-way ANOVA with Sidak's multiple comparisons tests. TCRdb holds this immuneACCESS table with in-frame rearrangements only. Some clones are missing; in checked studies, unresolved V genes explain under half, and the rest has no known cause. V, J and clone size derive from that table, while D and trimming were established from the DNA sequence. In this sample the table shows 150,000 or so clones, 92% of which occur a single time. 1.5% to 2% of the sample belongs to the ten largest clones.

Per the publication, the time point label means: baseline before first vaccination. Samples from vaccinated people were obtained from the UK trials COV001 and COV002, which included a single-blind randomized controlled phase 2/3 trial of AZD1222 (ChAdOx1 nCoV-19) in healthy adults. For TCRbeta chain sequencing, PBMC samples were collected from trial participants at day 0 and at day 28 after the second dose. The CDR3 holds 15 amino acids from the cysteine to the phenylalanine. Only the CDR3 region is kept as DNA, spanning 45 bases read in frame from base 1. V and J are trimmed by 3 bases and 7 bases, and the gene matches miss 8 bases of the junction. CDR1 LNHDA and CDR2 SQIVND were looked up in the germline V gene (reference sequence). On this clone itself: No cognate antigen has been identified for it. No quality values exist for individual bases; no much larger clone is one base distant.

Broad study findings and their caveats: Reportedly, close to half of the unique spike-specific TCRs recognized epitopes lying outside the regions that are mutated in the B.1.351 and B.1.1.7 variants. Conclusions about previously exposed vaccinees are limited because only six or seven AZD1222 recipients were SARS-CoV-2 seropositive at baseline. Because no samples from the day 14 peak response were available, repertoires could be characterized only after the peak T cell response. The 56-69-year group was small, and its depth increase did not reach significance, likely because of low power. Participants were mostly white British, with more females than males. The authors suggested clonal diversity may have been underestimated. A significant rise in spike-specific TCR breadth and depth was observed after two AZD1222 doses relative to day 0 and relative to MenACWY recipients. The whole spike protein was spanned by vaccine-associated CD4 TCRs, and dominant responses were seen in regions 160-218 and 743-854.

The TCR sequence derives from an adult in good health. Source: peripheral blood, taken on day 0 of AZD1222 vaccination. This receptor chain uses TRBV19 and TRBJ1-4, and 7 junction bases match TRBD1. At the DNA level, the sequence is TGTGCCAGTAGTATGCCGAGGGGGCTTGTTGAAAAACTGTTTTTT. It specifies CASSMPRGLVEKLFF.